One and the same sample provided the 15 T cell receptor beta chains below, sequenced in a study of shared clonotypes between healthy human individuals (dated by TCRdb to the early 2020s). Library preparation used the immunoSEQ multiplex PCR assay. The table was pulled from immuneACCESS by TCRdb, which kept in-frame rearrangements only. Such tables lose some clones; where checked, under half of the loss comes from unresolved V genes, and the rest has no known cause. For this sample the table gives hundreds of thousands of clones, of which roughly 73% were detected only once. The ten largest clones add up to about 1.8% of the sample. The sequenced sample was memory CD4+ T cells sorted from blood. Explained via the paper, the cell subset or site label denotes: CD45RA-negative fraction. Receptor source: a woman younger than 45 in good health.

The chain joins TRBV6-5 to TRBJ1-2, with a tentative D call TRBD1 (6 bases). Germline V gene lookup returns CDR1 MNHEY and CDR2 SVGAGI. The CDR3 extends over 15 amino acids. Trimming cost V 6 bases and J 8 bases, with 22 bases left between them. The CDR3 DNA reads TGTGCCAGCAGGGAGGGGGGGGCCTTCCTGGGCGGCTACACCTTC. It yields the protein CASREGGAFLGGYTF.

V usage is TRBV2 and J usage is TRBJ1-1; D call uncertain. The germline CDR1 and CDR2 sequences are SNHLY and FYNNEI. The V end lost 8 bases, the J end lost 6 bases, and 19 bases lay between the germline ends. CDR3 length equals 14 residues. The CDR3 nucleotides read TGTGCCAGCCTCCATGACCCGCGGGTCCCTGAAGCTTTCTTT. It is translated as CASLHDPRVPEAFF.

A single count supports this clone. The chain links TRBV2 to TRBJ1-4; D unresolved. CDR3 length: 15 residues. Germline CDR1 and CDR2: SNHLY and FYNNEI. The V gene lost 5 bases and the J gene lost 0 bases, with 10 bases spanning the gap. In nucleotides, the CDR3 is TGTGCCAGCAGTCCCCTCCAGGCAACTAATGAAAAACTGTTTTTT. Protein: CASSPLQATNEKLFF. Drawing the rest from reference TRBV2 and TRBJ1-4, the complete variable domain is EPEVTQTPSHQVTQMGQEVILRCVPISNHLYFYWYRQILGQKVEFLVSFYNNEISEKSEIFDDQFSVERPDGSNFTLKIRSTKLEDSAMYFCASSPLQATNEKLFFGSGTQLSVL.

Notes on this clone: At the DNA level, this CDR3 is encoded by other sequences in the same sample as well. This chain connects TRBV28 to TRBJ2-1, with no clear D. The V end lost 3 bases, the J end lost 4 bases, and 7 bases lay between the germline ends. This CDR3 has 13 amino acids. Germline V gene sequence: CDR1 MDHEN, CDR2 SYDVKM. CDR3 coding DNA: TGTGCCAGCAGTTTGGGCAGTTACAATGAGCAGTTCTTC. Translation: CASSLGSYNEQFF. Variable domain in full (rest from reference TRBV28 and TRBJ2-1): DVKVTQSSRYLVKRTGEKVFLECVQDMDHENMFWYRQDPGLGLRLIYFSYDVKMKEKGDIPEGYSVSREKKERFSLILESASTNQTSMYLCASSLGSYNEQFFGPGTRLTVL.

The rearrangement joins TRBV18 to TRBJ2-1; TRBD2 agrees at 11 bases. CDR1 and CDR2 from the germline V gene are KGHSH and LQKENI. The CDR3 consists of 15 residues. Losses at the gene ends were 3 bases for V and 3 bases for J; bases not matched to a gene: 1. In nucleotides, the CDR3 is TGTGCCAGCTCACCTCTAGCGGGAGGCTACAATGAGCAGTTCTTC. It is translated as CASSPLAGGYNEQFF.

There are a few counts of this clone. The chain uses TRBV5-1 and TRBJ2-3, with 9 nucleotides matching TRBD1. Germline CDR1 and CDR2: SGHRS and YFSETQ. V shed 4 bases and J 5 bases; nucleotides not matched to a gene: 8. This CDR3 contains 15 residues. CDR3 sequence: CASSTPGQGIDTQYF. For the CDR3, the DNA is TGCGCCAGCAGCACCCCGGGACAGGGAATAGATACGCAGTATTTT.

The chain is built from TRBV19 and TRBJ2-2; tentatively, D is TRBD1 (6 bases). Germline V gene data show CDR1 as LNHDA and CDR2 as SQIVND (reference sequence). The germline V and J ends were trimmed by 0 bases and 6 bases, with 8 bases remaining between them. The CDR3 is 14 amino acids. The CDR3 sequence is CASSIDRQAGELFF. Here the CDR3 DNA reads TGTGCCAGTAGTATAGATCGACAGGCCGGGGAGCTGTTTTTT.

The CDR3 loop reads CASSLTEPGQGGGYTF. CDR3 nucleotide sequence: TGTGCCAGCAGTTTAACAGAACCCGGACAGGGGGGAGGCTACACCTTC. The chain is built from TRBV28 and TRBJ1-2; TRBD1 matches 10 bases. Germline-derived CDR1 and CDR2 are MDHEN and SYDVKM. The CDR3 is 16 residues long. The J segment lost 8 bases and the V segment lost 2 bases, leaving 11 bases of the junction unmatched.

V gene TRBV4-2 combines with J gene TRBJ2-1, with TRBD2 matching 11 bases. The junction had 7 bases not matched to a gene; V was cut back by 6 bases and J by 12 bases. Germline CDR1 and CDR2: LGHNA and YNFKEQ. The CDR3 consists of 13 residues. The CDR3 loop reads CASRLAGEVRQFF. CDR3 in DNA: TGTGCCAGCAGACTAGCGGGGGAGGTTCGGCAGTTCTTC.

The CDR3 loop reads CAISEGEHPGPQHF. The CDR3 DNA reads TGTGCCATCAGCGAAGGGGAGCATCCTGGGCCCCAGCATTTT. This sequence joins TRBV10-3 and TRBJ1-5; TRBD1 is a possible D gene (5 bases). Trimming shortened V by 6 bases and J by 9 bases, and 18 bases separated the two germline ends. Germline V gives CDR1 ENHRY, CDR2 SYGVKD. This CDR3 spans 14 amino acids.

The chain recombines TRBV28 with TRBJ1-5, with D possibly being TRBD1 (6 bases). The CDR3 is 15 residues long. Looked up from germline, CDR1 is MDHEN and CDR2 is SYDVKM. Between the trimmed V and J ends, which lost 2 bases and 7 bases, there was a span of 15 bases. Here the CDR3 reads CASSLTPGGQQPQHF. CDR3 coding DNA: TGTGCCAGCAGTTTAACCCCTGGGGGGCAACAGCCCCAGCATTTT.

The V call is TRBV5-1, the J call TRBJ2-2; D is tentatively TRBD1 or TRBD2 (5 bases each). The germline V and J ends were trimmed by 4 bases and 3 bases, with 10 bases remaining between them. The CDR3 contains 14 residues. Germline lookup yields CDR1 SGHRS and CDR2 YFSETQ. DNA of the CDR3: TGCGCCAGCAGCCGGGACCCGGACACCGGGGAGCTGTTTTTT. This translates into CASSRDPDTGELFF.

The rearrangement uses TRBV6-1 and TRBJ2-5, with D possibly matching TRBD1 (5 bases). Germline CDR1 MNHNS, CDR2 SASEGT. V dropped 7 bases and J dropped 2 bases, with 17 bases sitting between them. The CDR3 totals 15 residues. CDR3 DNA sequence: TGTGCCAGCACCTTCGGAGACAGAATACAAGAGACCCAGTACTTC. Translated, it gives CASTFGDRIQETQYF.

The chain carries TRBV12-1 and TRBJ2-5; the table calls TRBD1, which could not be checked here. TRBV12-1 is assigned pseudogene status. This CDR3 region has 16 residues. The CDR3 region is CASSHLRQGAWETQYF. The CDR3 DNA is TGTGCCAGCAGCCATTTGAGACAGGGGGCTTGGGAGACCCAGTACTTC.

This chain links TRBV6-1 with TRBJ2-3; no clear D gene. Germline loops: CDR1 MNHNS, CDR2 SASEGT. This CDR3 comprises 14 residues. V was cut by 7 bases and J by 0 bases, with 11 bases left in between. The CDR3 reads CASTLSISTDTQYF. CDR3 nucleotides: TGTGCCAGCACCTTATCAATTAGCACAGATACGCAGTATTTT.